These T cell receptor beta chains were read from a single sample in a study of T cells in Graves' hyperthyroidism and ophthalmopathy. Via MiXCR, TCRdb re-called the multiplex PCR reads, giving one row per CDR3 protein. Here the sample spans 400,000 to 600,000 distinct CDR3 sequences, about 15% being singletons. Sequencing used blood. The receptors stem from a woman aged 30 to 39 with Graves' ophthalmopathy. Both conserved end residues are part of each CDR3. A D gene is named only where the DNA matches it firmly. Where a row states a size, it is once, few, many or the class of an expanded clone; other rows omit it.

TRBJ2-6 | TRBV7-2 | NA | NA | TGCGCCAGCAGCCAAGATGTGGGCGGCACGCGATCTGGGGCCAACGTCCTGACTTTC | CASSQDVGGTRSGANVLTF
TRBJ2-1 | TRBV28 | TRBD2 | NA | TGTGCCAGCAGTTTAAGGCTAGCGGGAGTAGGCTACAATGAGCAGTTCTTC | CASSLRLAGVGYNEQFF
TRBJ2-7 | TRBV6-1 | TRBD2 | NA | TGTGCCAGCAGTCTTGGGACTAGCAACGAGCAGTACTTC | CASSLGTSNEQYF
TRBJ2-7 | TRBV28 | TRBD1 | many | TGTGCCAGCAGTCCCGGGACAGCGAATCTCTACGAGCAGTACTTC | CASSPGTANLYEQYF
TRBJ2-7 | TRBV11-2 | TRBD2 | many | TGTGCCAGCAGATTCACTAGCGGGAGTTACGAGCAGTACTTC | CASRFTSGSYEQYF
TRBJ2-5 | TRBV28 | NA | many | TGTGCCAGCAGTTTGATGGGGGAAGAGACCCAGTACTTC | CASSLMGEETQYF
TRBJ2-7 | TRBV29-1 | TRBD2 | NA | TGCAGCGTTGAAGAGATAGAGGTAGCTAGCGGGAGATGGTGCTCCTACGAGCAGTACTTC | CSVEEIEVASGRWCSYEQYF
TRBJ1-1 | TRBV6-1 | NA | many | TGTGCCAGCCTGAAGGGCGAGAACACTGAAGCTTTCTTT | CASLKGENTEAFF
TRBJ2-5 | TRBV20-1 | NA | many | TGCAGTGCCACGTCCCCGGACGAGACCCAGTACTTC | CSATSPDETQYF
TRBJ2-1 | TRBV20-1 | TRBD2 | many | TGCAGTGCTACACTAGCGGGGTCGATCTACAATGAGCAGTTCTTC | CSATLAGSIYNEQFF
TRBJ2-3 | TRBV7-2 | NA | many | TGTGCCAGCAGCCCCTTCGCAGATACGCAGTATTTT | CASSPFADTQYF
TRBJ2-7 | TRBV5-1 | NA | many | TGCGCCAGCAGCTCAACGACAGCTGCTAGCTCCTACGAGCAGTACTTC | CASSSTTAASSYEQYF
TRBJ2-1 | TRBV5-4 | NA | NA | TGTGCCAGCACCACCGACTACTCCTACAATGAGCAGTTCTTC | CASTTDYSYNEQFF
TRBJ2-1 | TRBV4-1 | TRBD2 | few | TGCGCCAGCAGCCACGTGGTTTGGAGCGGGAGGGCCCTCGGCTCCTACAATGAGCAGTTCTTC | CASSHVVWSGRALGSYNEQFF